One and the same sample provided the 21 T cell receptor beta chains below, sequenced in a study of technical replicates of blood from several donors. Method: immunoSEQ multiplex PCR; TCRdb's copy keeps in-frame clones and lacks some. The data contain about 12,000 clones, approximately 86% of them singletons. Sequenced input: PBMCs. All receptors come from a human donor in good health.

There are a few counts of this clone. The chain recombines TRBV6-1 with TRBJ1-1; D remains unclear. Between the trimmed V and J ends, which lost 1 base and 3 bases, there was a span of 27 bases. Germline V gene lookup returns CDR1 MNHNS and CDR2 SASEGT. The CDR3 has 20 residues. In nucleotides, the CDR3 is TGTGCCAGCAGTGAAGAGCCGGCGGGTTATCTGGCAGGTTTGTACACTGAAGCTTTCTTT. As protein: CASSEEPAGYLAGLYTEAFF.

The chain combines TRBV9 with TRBJ2-3; a weak D match, TRBD2 (5 bases). The germline gives CDR1 SGDLS, CDR2 YYNGEE. This CDR3 is built from 15 residues. V was pared by 0 bases and J by 4 bases, with 12 bases between. CDR3 loop: CASSVERGWADTQYF. In DNA, the CDR3 is TGTGCCAGCAGCGTAGAGAGAGGGTGGGCAGATACGCAGTATTTT.

The chain joins TRBV28 to TRBJ2-7; 9 bases map to TRBD1. The CDR3 runs 16 residues. The V segment lost 7 bases and the J segment 5 bases; nucleotides outside the gene matches: 15. Germline-derived CDR1 and CDR2 are MDHEN and SYDVKM. The DNA for the CDR3 is TGTGCCAGCATAAGTTCGAGGCGGGACAGGGTACACGAGCAGTACTTC. Its translation: CASISSRRDRVHEQYF. Filled out from reference TRBV28 and TRBJ2-7, the complete variable domain reads DVKVTQSSRYLVKRTGEKVFLECVQDMDHENMFWYRQDPGLGLRLIYFSYDVKMKEKGDIPEGYSVSREKKERFSLILESASTNQTSMYLCASISSRRDRVHEQYFGPGTRLTVT.

V gene TRBV28 combines with J gene TRBJ1-1; D is ambiguous. Trimming shortened V by 11 bases and J by 4 bases, and 11 bases separated the two germline ends. The CDR3 runs 11 residues. Germline CDR1 is MDHEN and CDR2 is SYDVKM. The CDR3 region has the DNA TGTGCCGCTCAAGTCGGCACTGAAGCTTTCTTT. Its protein product is CAAQVGTEAFF.

This rearrangement joins TRBV29-1 to TRBJ1-2; 8 bases map to TRBD1. The CDR3 has 18 residues. Germline loops: CDR1 SQVTM, CDR2 ANQGSEA. The J segment lost 0 bases and the V segment lost 3 bases, leaving 15 bases of the junction unmatched. CDR3 sequence (DNA): TGCAGCGTTGAGGCTGGACAGGGTCCGGGATGGGCTAACTATGGCTACACCTTC. Its translation: CSVEAGQGPGWANYGYTF. Filled out from reference TRBV29-1 and TRBJ1-2, the complete variable domain reads SAVISQKPSRDICQRGTSLTIQCQVDSQVTMMFWYRQQPGQSLTLIATANQGSEATYESGFVIDKFPISRPNLTFSTLTVSNMSPEDSSIYLCSVEAGQGPGWANYGYTFGSGTRLTVV.

The rearrangement joins TRBV4-1 to TRBJ2-7, with a possible D match to TRBD1 (6 bases). Germline CDR1 MGHRA, CDR2 YSYEKL. The CDR3 totals 15 residues. V gave up 3 bases and J gave up 2 bases, with 14 bases separating them. For the CDR3, the DNA is TGCGCCAGCAGCCACCCGACAGGTGGTCCCTACGAGCAGTACTTC. Protein product: CASSHPTGGPYEQYF.

V gene TRBV7-9 combines with J gene TRBJ1-3; the match to TRBD1 covers 7 bases. The V and J ends lost 5 bases and 0 bases, in that order; junction bases with no gene match: 7. The CDR3 is made up of 16 amino acids. The germline CDR1 and CDR2 sequences are SEHNR and FQNEAQ (reference sequence). CDR3 DNA: TGTGCCAGCAGCCTACAGGGGACGATCTCTGGAAACACCATATATTTT. Protein sequence: CASSLQGTISGNTIYF. The full variable domain, completed using reference TRBV7-9 and TRBJ1-3, is DTGVSQNPRHKITKRGQNVTFRCDPISEHNRLYWYRQTLGQGPEFLTYFQNEAQLEKSRLLSDRFSAERPKGSFSTLEIQRTEQGDSAMYLCASSLQGTISGNTIYFGEGSWLTVV.

The rearrangement uses TRBV7-2 and TRBJ2-5; TRBD2 matches at 8 bases. Trimming took 1 base from V and 4 from J; bases not matched to a gene: 2. Germline V lookup: CDR1 SGHTA, CDR2 FQGNSA. The CDR3 covers 14 residues. CDR3 bases: TGTGCCAGCAGCTTAGGACTAGCGCCAGAGACCCAGTACTTC. This gives the protein CASSLGLAPETQYF.

The J gene is TRBJ1-2, the V gene TRBV5-5; TRBD1 aligns across 8 bases. Trimming took 2 bases from V and 0 from J; bases not matched to a gene: 3. CDR1 and CDR2 (germline): SGHKS, YYEKEE (reference sequence). The CDR3 length is 15 residues. CDR3 nucleotides: TGTGCCAGCAGCTTCGGGACAGGTACTAACTATGGCTACACCTTC. It yields the protein CASSFGTGTNYGYTF. Looking up the rest from reference TRBV5-5 and TRBJ1-2 gives the full variable domain: DAGVTQSPTHLIKTRGQQVTLRCSPISGHKSVSWYQQVLGQGPQFIFQYYEKEERGRGNFPDRFSARQFPNYSSELNVNALLLGDSALYLCASSFGTGTNYGYTFGSGTRLTVV.

The table lists this clone with a few counts. The chain recombines TRBV6-5 with TRBJ1-1, with a tentative D call TRBD1 (6 bases). V was pared by 6 bases and J by 3 bases, with 11 bases between. Germline CDR1 and CDR2: MNHEY and SVGAGI. The CDR3 contains 13 residues. CDR3 sequence reads: CASSSDSYTEAFF. The CDR3 DNA is TGTGCCAGCAGCTCGGACAGCTACACTGAAGCTTTCTTT.

The rearrangement links TRBV19 to TRBJ2-7, with 7 bases fitting TRBD1. After removal of 4 bases from V and 3 bases from J, the junction contained 6 bases not matched to a gene. The V gene's germline CDR1 is LNHDA and CDR2 SQIVND (reference sequence). This CDR3 spans 14 amino acids. CDR3 nucleotide sequence: TGTGCCAGTAGTAAGACAGGGACGATCTACGAGCAGTACTTC. Its translation: CASSKTGTIYEQYF.

V usage is TRBV7-8 and J usage is TRBJ2-1; D is undetermined. V was shortened by 4 bases and J by 1 base, with 8 bases between the two germline ends. CDR3 size: 14 residues. Germline V gives CDR1 SGHVS, CDR2 FQNEAQ. The CDR3 coding sequence is TGTGCCAGCAGCTCCGCCGGTTCCTACAATGAGCAGTTCTTC. It is translated as CASSSAGSYNEQFF. The whole variable domain, remainder taken from reference TRBV7-8 and TRBJ2-1, is GAGVSQSPRYKVAKRGQDVALRCDPISGHVSLFWYQQALGQGPEFLTYFQNEAQLDKSGLPSDRFFAERPEGSVSTLKIQRTQQEDSAVYLCASSSAGSYNEQFFGPGTRLTVL.

The rearrangement joins TRBV27 to TRBJ2-1, with 7 positions matching TRBD1. CDR3 length equals 17 residues. Trimming cost V 2 bases and J 0 bases; bases outside gene matches: 7. From germline, CDR1 is MNHEY and CDR2 SMNVEV (reference sequence). CDR3 nucleotides: TGTGCCAGCAGTTTAAGGGGGCGGCTAAGCTCCTACAATGAGCAGTTCTTC. Encoded protein: CASSLRGRLSSYNEQFF.

The chain carries TRBV25-1 and TRBJ2-3; TRBD2 matches 7 bases. Germline-derived CDR1 and CDR2 are MGHDK and SYGVNS. V gave up 4 bases and J gave up 2 bases; unmatched junction bases: 6. This CDR3 comprises 15 residues. CDR3 residues: CASSGTSGYTDTQYF. The CDR3 nucleotides are TGTGCCAGCAGTGGGACTAGTGGGTACACAGATACGCAGTATTTT. The full variable domain, rest sourced from reference TRBV25-1 and TRBJ2-3, is EADIYQTPRYLVIGTGKKITLECSQTMGHDKMYWYQQDPGMELHLIHYSYGVNSTEKGDLSSESTVSRIRTEHFPLTLESARPSHTSQYLCASSGTSGYTDTQYFGPGTRLTVL.

The rearrangement uses TRBV27 and TRBJ1-5; weak D call: TRBD1 (5 bases). Per the germline V gene, CDR1 is MNHEY and CDR2 is SMNVEV (reference sequence). Trimming stripped 4 bases from V and 2 bases from J, with 9 bases between. This CDR3 is 14 amino acids long. For the CDR3, the DNA is TGTGCCAGCAGTTACCAGGGCGGCAATCAGCCCCAGCATTTT. Amino acids: CASSYQGGNQPQHF.

The chain joins TRBV9 to TRBJ2-1, with TRBD2 identical over 13 bases. CDR3 length: 17 amino acids. Germline lookup yields CDR1 SGDLS and CDR2 YYNGEE. V dropped 0 bases and J dropped 8; count of bases not matched to a gene: 8. CDR3 region: CASSVAVTSGRMDEQFF. CDR3 nucleotides: TGTGCCAGCAGCGTAGCTGTGACTAGCGGGAGGATGGATGAGCAGTTCTTC.

This clone was counted only a few times. The V gene is TRBV4-1, the J gene TRBJ1-4; no clear D. The CDR3 contains 13 residues. Germline CDR1 and CDR2: MGHRA and YSYEKL. The V end lost 0 bases, the J end lost 7 bases, and 6 bases lay between the germline ends. The CDR3 DNA reads as TGCGCCAGCAGCCAAGATTGGAGTGAAAAACTGTTTTTT. The encoded protein is CASSQDWSEKLFF.

The chain couples TRBV27 to TRBJ1-1; D is ambiguous. This CDR3 is built from 15 residues. The V end was cut by 4 bases, the J end by 0 bases, with 12 bases between. Germline-derived CDR1 and CDR2 are MNHEY and SMNVEV (reference sequence). The CDR3 DNA follows: TGTGCCAGCAGTTCTTCAGGTAGGATGAACACTGAAGCTTTCTTT. Translated: CASSSSGRMNTEAFF.

The rearrangement links TRBV6-1 to TRBJ2-3, with TRBD2 matching over 9 bases. The CDR3 extends over 16 amino acids. V was pared by 0 bases and J by 6 bases, with 7 bases of the junction left unmatched. Germline CDR1 and CDR2: MNHNS and SASEGT. In DNA, the CDR3 is TGTGCCAGCAGTGAAGCGCCTAGCGGGAAGGGGGATACGCAGTATTTT. Amino acids: CASSEAPSGKGDTQYF.

V gene TRBV9 combines with J gene TRBJ2-2; 8 bases line up with TRBD1. The CDR3 runs to 13 residues. With 3 bases clipped from V and 11 bases from J, the junction kept 6 bases outside the gene matches. Germline V gene sequence: CDR1 SGDLS, CDR2 YYNGEE. In nucleotides, the CDR3 is TGTGCCAGCAGCGGGACAGGGATAACCGAGCTGTTTTTT. Translation gives CASSGTGITELFF.

The chain combines TRBV11-1 with TRBJ2-7, with 8 nucleotides matching TRBD1. The CDR3 is 17 amino acids. CDR1 is SGHAT, CDR2 FQDESV, per germline (reference sequence). The ends lost 2 bases at V and 3 bases at J; junction bases unmatched: 12. The CDR3 loop reads CASSLLSGQVGVYEQYF. The CDR3 DNA is TGTGCCAGCAGCTTACTCTCGGGACAGGTCGGGGTCTACGAGCAGTACTTC.